The subject of this entry is one TCR beta chain. Antigen: not known. Coverage ceases 3 residues before the CDR3 finishes, and the germline J gene fills in the end. Assay: immunoSEQ multiplex PCR; the TCRdb copy retains only in-frame clones and omits some. The table lists roughly 40,000 clones. All participants had a single incident cervical HPV16 infection, and prevalent HPV16 infections were excluded. The data stem from a study of T cells in women clearing cervical HPV infection. About the study: Women with histologically confirmed HPV16-related CIN3 or worse, 2 with invasive cancer, served as cases. Overall study findings and caveats: Cases and controls were distinguished at AUC over 0.75 by richness and V genes.

The germline V and J ends were trimmed by 0 bases and 5 bases, with 12 bases remaining between them. The germline V gene has CDR1 DFQATT and CDR2 SNEGSKA (reference sequence). This CDR3 is 14 amino acids long. This clonotype was obtained from a woman aged 18 to 75 with a cervical HPV16 infection that either progressed to CIN3+ or cleared (not recorded which). Specimen: blood buffy coat. This chain joins TRBV20-1 and TRBJ2-3; perhaps TRBD1 as D (5 bases). CDR3 region: CSARDSLQGDTQYF. The covered CDR3 bases are TGCAGTGCTAGAGATAGCCTTCAGGGAGATACG.